The following is a T cell receptor (beta chain) sequence with its context. Its antigen is unidentified. This entry is derived from a study of glioma-infiltrating T cells. Study-level information: Target coverage was roughly 4.5- to 11-fold for about a million blood T cells. Whole-study results and caveats: Gliomas, especially low-grade, showed above-expected tissue-blood divergence; non-neoplastic patients showed below.

CDR3 length: 15 residues. Trimming removed 7 bases at V and 1 base at J, with 11 bases between. Germline V CDR1 and CDR2: SEHNR, FQNEAQ (reference sequence). Amplification of TCR alpha and beta CDR3 regions from RNA used iRepertoire nested multiplex PCR. TCRdb used MiXCR to reprocess the multiplex PCR reads, holding one entry per CDR3 protein. Here the sample spans 300,000 to 400,000 distinct CDR3 sequences, roughly two fifths being singletons. V usage is TRBV7-9 and J usage is TRBJ2-6; no reliable D call. Sequenced sample: glioma tissue, nonneoplastic brain tissue, or PBMCs (not recorded which). This receptor was obtained from a human donor with low-grade glioma or glioblastoma, undergoing nonglioma brain surgery, or in good health (not recorded which). The chain's CDR3 is CASIHPTSGANVLTF. The CDR3 nucleotides read TGTGCCAGCATCCACCCTACTTCTGGGGCCAACGTCCTGACTTTC.